This entry lists 8 T cell receptor beta chains sequenced from one sample in a study of CD8 T cells in Susac syndrome. RNA, at about 0.45 to 1 ug, was reverse transcribed with random hexamers. Each CDR3 protein is one row after TCRdb ran MiXCR on the immunoSEQ multiplex PCR reads. The sample has around 190,000 distinct CDR3 sequences; roughly 95% are singletons. The specimen sequenced was CD4+ T cells from PBMCs. The receptors derive from a human donor in good health.

V usage is TRBV10-3 and J usage is TRBJ1-2; D uncertain. This CDR3 comprises 14 residues. The germline V and J ends were trimmed by 10 bases and 7 bases, with 22 bases remaining between them. The germline V gene has CDR1 ENHRY and CDR2 SYGVKD. The CDR3: CATGSGSGLFGYTF. The CDR3 DNA sequence: TGTGCCACCGGATCCGGGAGCGGCCTATTTGGCTACACCTTC.

J is TRBJ2-2 and V is TRBV24-1, with a possible D match to TRBD1 (6 bases). V was trimmed by 9 bases and J by 7 bases, leaving 11 bases between them. The CDR3 contains 12 residues. The germline CDR1 and CDR2 sequences are KGHDR and SFDVKD. CDR3 DNA sequence: TGTGCCACCTCACGACAGGTCGGGGAGCTGTTTTTT. Its translation is CATSRQVGELFF.

This chain links TRBV24-1 with TRBJ2-1; TRBD2 is a possible D gene (7 bases). Deletions cut 3 bases from V and 2 bases from J, with 19 bases between. Germline CDR1 reads KGHDR; CDR2 reads SFDVKD. This CDR3 spans 18 amino acids. CDR3 sequence reads: CATSDPGLGGQAYNEQFF. In DNA, the CDR3 is TGTGCCACCAGTGATCCGGGACTCGGGGGGCAGGCCTACAATGAGCAGTTCTTC.

The rearrangement uses TRBV28 and TRBJ1-2; the D is unclear. Per germline, CDR1 MDHEN and CDR2 SYDVKM. CDR3 length: 14 residues. V dropped 7 bases and J dropped 4 bases, with 16 bases sitting between them. The CDR3 here is CASTPSLVVYGYTF. In DNA form, the CDR3 reads TGTGCCAGCACCCCTAGTTTGGTGGTCTATGGCTACACCTTC.

The chain joins TRBV3-1 to TRBJ1-2; TRBD1 aligns across 7 bases. The germline gives CDR1 LGHDT, CDR2 YNNKEL (reference sequence). The CDR3 length is 15 residues. With V trimmed by 4 bases and J by 4 bases, 9 bases remained unmatched. The chain's CDR3 is CASSPTGSGFYGYTF. The DNA of the CDR3 is TGTGCCAGCAGCCCGACAGGGTCTGGATTCTATGGCTACACCTTC.

The rearrangement uses TRBV7-3 and TRBJ2-1; D unclear. Germline V CDR1 and CDR2: SGHTA, FQGTGA. CDR3 length: 15 amino acids. Trimming removed 5 bases at V and 3 bases at J, with 14 bases between. The CDR3: CASSLKHSLYNEQFF. CDR3 nucleotide sequence: TGTGCCAGCAGCCTTAAGCATTCGCTCTACAATGAGCAGTTCTTC.

The chain links TRBV15 to TRBJ2-4, with D unclear. From germline, CDR1 is LNHNV and CDR2 YYDKDF (reference sequence). V lost 4 bases and J 7 bases, leaving 20 bases between the germline ends. The CDR3 runs 16 residues. CDR3 in amino acids: CATSTDGPGLGNIQYF. CDR3 DNA sequence: TGTGCCACCAGCACAGACGGGCCCGGCCTGGGGAACATTCAGTACTTC.

The chain couples TRBV28 to TRBJ2-3, with D hard to call. CDR1 and CDR2 (germline): MDHEN, SYDVKM. There are 13 residues in the CDR3. Trimming removed 3 bases from V and 8 bases from J, with 12 bases in between. The CDR3 reads CASSFRVAATQYF. Written as DNA, the CDR3 is TGTGCCAGCAGTTTCCGGGTCGCTGCTACGCAGTATTTT. Using reference TRBV28 and TRBJ2-3 for the parts outside the CDR3, the full variable domain is DVKVTQSSRYLVKRTGEKVFLECVQDMDHENMFWYRQDPGLGLRLIYFSYDVKMKEKGDIPEGYSVSREKKERFSLILESASTNQTSMYLCASSFRVAATQYFGPGTRLTVL.